A single T cell receptor beta chain is shown here with its context. Which antigen it targets is not known. Base qualities are not recorded, but no much larger clone differs from it by a single base. These data are taken from a study of CD8+CD57+ T cells in acquired aplastic anemia (dated by TCRdb to about 2018). As for the study more broadly: On average, sorted CD4+ and CD8+ cells yielded about 3 ug of extracted DNA, with a range of 0.2 to 27.4 ug. CD8+CD57+ expansion was defined as frequency above the mean frequency observed in healthy subjects.

Expansion of CD8+CD57+ cells had been shown by flow cytometry in the patients chosen for sequencing. Every patient had severe acquired aplastic anemia, diagnosed using the International Study of Aplastic Anemia and Agranulocytosis and Camitta criteria. No therapy had been received by the patients at the time of blood sampling. In the study, sorted CD4+ and CD8+ blood T cells from patients with severe aplastic anemia and from healthy subjects underwent deep sequencing of TCR repertoires. In the USA, patient enrollment took place under clinicaltrials.gov protocols 00001620, 01623167, 00001397, 00071045, 00081523 and 00961064. Ficoll-Paque density gradient centrifugation was used to isolate peripheral blood mononuclear cells. Before DNA was extracted, CD4+ and CD8+ T cells were sorted using either FACS or magnetic beads. Genomic DNA was used as template for profiling of TCR beta VDJ combinations and CDR3 sequences. TCR repertoire sequencing was run on an Illumina HiSeq 2000. On the study's bioinformatics: TRBV/TRBJ rearrangement plots, CDR3 size and DJ length profiles, and Simpson's diversity index were used to assess repertoires. Whichever DNA sequence was most abundant in the deep sequencing data was defined as the immunodominant clone. CDR3 amino acid sequences were screened for sharing across subjects and were compared with published repertoires and the VDJdb database. TCRdb itself trimmed the public reads at Q25 with fastp, ran MiXCR and retained productive beta chains. For every CDR3 protein sequence, its rows merge into one entry that carries the most common genes and DNA. V and J calls and clone size were set by TCRdb, not the authors. This sample lists 450,000 to 600,000 distinct CDR3 sequences; over 25% were detected once. The ten top clones hold roughly 0.8% of the sample.

Broader findings and caveats from the paper: Although roughly 30 CD8+ CDR3 sequences were shared by patients and controls, these sequences appeared highly expressed in patients and within the immunodominant clones of patients. Patients and healthy controls showed no significant difference in CD8+ Simpson's diversity (P=0.060).

Sequenced: sorted CD4+, CD8+, or CD8+CD57+ T cells (not recorded which) from PBMCs. This clonotype was obtained from a human donor with aplastic anemia.

CDR3 protein: CASSFMAGGYQETQYF. DNA sequence: TGTGCCAGCAGCTTCATGGCGGGGGGTTACCAAGAGACCCAGTACTTC. This sequence uses TRBV3-1 and TRBJ2-5; 8 nucleotides in the junction match TRBD2. V is cut back by 5 bases and J by 0 bases, with 8 bases in the junction unmatched. CDR1 is given as LGHDT and CDR2 as YNNKEL, both from the germline V gene (reference sequence). From cysteine to phenylalanine, the CDR3 is 16 amino acids long. CDR3 DNA is the only sequence kept; it has 48 bases, read in frame from the first base.